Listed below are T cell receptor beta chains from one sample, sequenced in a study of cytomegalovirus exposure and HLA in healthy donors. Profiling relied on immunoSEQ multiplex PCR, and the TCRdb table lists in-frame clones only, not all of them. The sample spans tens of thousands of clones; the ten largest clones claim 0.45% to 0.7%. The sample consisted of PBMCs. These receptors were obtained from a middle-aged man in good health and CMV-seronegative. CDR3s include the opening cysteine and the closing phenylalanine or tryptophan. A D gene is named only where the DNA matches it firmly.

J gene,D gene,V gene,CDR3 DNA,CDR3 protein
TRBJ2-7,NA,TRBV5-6,TGTGCCAGCAGCTTGGTCCGGAGCTACGAGCAGTACTTC,CASSLVRSYEQYF
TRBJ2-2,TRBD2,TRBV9,TGTGCCAGCAGCGTAGTTGGCCTAGCGGCGAACACCGGGGAGCTGTTTTTT,CASSVVGLAANTGELFF
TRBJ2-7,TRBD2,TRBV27,TGTGCCAGCAGTTTACTCCCTTTGACTAGCAAGAGCTCCTACGAGCAGTACTTC,CASSLLPLTSKSSYEQYF
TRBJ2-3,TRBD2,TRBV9,TGTGCCAGCAGCGTAGACCCACTAGCGGGGGGGCAAGATACGCAGTATTTT,CASSVDPLAGGQDTQYF
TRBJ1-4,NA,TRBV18,TGTGCCAGCTCACCTAATGAGCGGAATGAAAAACTGTTTTTT,CASSPNERNEKLFF
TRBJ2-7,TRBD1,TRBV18,TGTGCCAGCTCACTGCGCGGACAGGGGTTCTACGAGCAGTACTTC,CASSLRGQGFYEQYF
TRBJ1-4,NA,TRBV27,TGTGCCAGCAGTTTATCCCGCGGCGAAAAACTGTTTTTT,CASSLSRGEKLFF
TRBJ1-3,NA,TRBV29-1,TGCAGCGTTGAACTGGGCCTCTCTGGAAACACCATATATTTT,CSVELGLSGNTIYF
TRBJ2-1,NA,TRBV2,TGTGCCAGCAGTGTGGACAGCCCTTCCTACAATGAGCAGTTCTTC,CASSVDSPSYNEQFF
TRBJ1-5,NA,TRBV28,TGTGCCAGCAGTTTACTTCCACAGGGAGGCAATCAGCCCCAGCATTTT,CASSLLPQGGNQPQHF
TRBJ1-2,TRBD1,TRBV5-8,TGTGCCAGCAGCTTCGACAGGGGGAGTAACTATGGCTACACCTTC,CASSFDRGSNYGYTF
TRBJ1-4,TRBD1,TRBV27,TGTGCCAGCAGGCGACAGGGGACTAATGAAAAACTGTTTTTT,CASRRQGTNEKLFF
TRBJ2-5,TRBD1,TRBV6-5,TGTGCCAGCAGTTACTCGACAGGGCCGATCCAAGAGACCCAGTACTTC,CASSYSTGPIQETQYF
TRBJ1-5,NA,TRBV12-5,TGTGCTAGTGGTTTAGGGGGTAGCAATCAGCCCCAGCATTTT,CASGLGGSNQPQHF
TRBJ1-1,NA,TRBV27,TGTGCCAGCAGTTTATGGGGGGGTCGCGGGACTGAAGCTTTCTTT,CASSLWGGRGTEAFF
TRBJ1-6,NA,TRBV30,TGTGCCTGGAGTGCAAGAGGAGGGAATAATTCACCCCTCCACTTT,CAWSARGGNNSPLHF
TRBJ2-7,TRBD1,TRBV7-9,TGTGCCAGCAGCTTGGGACAGGGGATGGACGAGCAGTACTTC,CASSLGQGMDEQYF
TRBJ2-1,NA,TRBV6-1,TGTGCCAGCAGTGATTCGCTCTGGCGGGAACCCTACAATGAGCAGTTCTTC,CASSDSLWREPYNEQFF
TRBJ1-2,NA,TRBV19,TGTGCCAGTAGTATTGATTTCATAGTTAACTATGGCTACACCTTC,CASSIDFIVNYGYTF
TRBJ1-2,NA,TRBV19,TGTGCCAGTAGTCCGCGGGCCTATGGCTACACCTTC,CASSPRAYGYTF
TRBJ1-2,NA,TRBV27,TGTGCCAGCAGTTATCGGCAGGGGCTGGGTGGCTACACCTTC,CASSYRQGLGGYTF
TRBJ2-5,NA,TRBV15,TGTGCCACCAGCAGAGATCCGGGGTTAAGGGAGACCCAGTACTTC,CATSRDPGLRETQYF
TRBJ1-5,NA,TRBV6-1,TGTGCCAGCAGTGACAGGGCCGTTCAGCCCCAGCATTTT,CASSDRAVQPQHF
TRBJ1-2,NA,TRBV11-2,TGTGCCAGCAGCTTATCACAGGTTAACTATGGCTACACCTTC,CASSLSQVNYGYTF
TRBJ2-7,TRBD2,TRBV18,TGTGCCAGCTCACCACCGGGGACTAGCTACGAGCAGTACTTC,CASSPPGTSYEQYF
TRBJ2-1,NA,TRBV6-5,TGTGCCAGCACCTCGGGCAGGGGCCCACACAATGAGCAGTTCTTC,CASTSGRGPHNEQFF
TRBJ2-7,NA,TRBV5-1,TGCGCCAGCAGCTCTAGTGGGGGGTCCTACGAGCAGTACTTC,CASSSSGGSYEQYF
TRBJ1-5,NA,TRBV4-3,TGCGCCAGCAGCCAAGACGGTTATAGCAATCAGCCCCAGCATTTT,CASSQDGYSNQPQHF
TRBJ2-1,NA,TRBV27,TGTGCCAGCAGTTTTCGACAGCACAATGAGCAGTTCTTC,CASSFRQHNEQFF
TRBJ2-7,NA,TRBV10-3,TGTGCCATCAGGACCGCGGGGCGGGGTGAGCAGTACTTC,CAIRTAGRGEQYF
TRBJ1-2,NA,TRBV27,TGTGCCAGCAGTCATGGGACACGATATGGCTACACCTTC,CASSHGTRYGYTF
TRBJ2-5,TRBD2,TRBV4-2,TGTGCCAGCAGCTATCTAGCGGGGGCCCGCCAAGAGACCCAGTACTTC,CASSYLAGARQETQYF
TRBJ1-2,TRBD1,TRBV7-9,TGTGCCAGCAGCAGAGACAGGGGAGTAAACTATGGCTACACCTTC,CASSRDRGVNYGYTF
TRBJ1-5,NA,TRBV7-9,TGTGCCAGCAGCTTACAGGGTAATCAGCCCCAGCATTTT,CASSLQGNQPQHF
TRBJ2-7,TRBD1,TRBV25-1,TGTGCCAGCAGCCGGACAGGCCCCCTCGAGCAGTACTTC,CASSRTGPLEQYF
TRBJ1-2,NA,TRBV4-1,TGCGCCAGCAGCCAAGCCCAGGACCCAGGGAGGCAATATGGCTACACCTTC,CASSQAQDPGRQYGYTF
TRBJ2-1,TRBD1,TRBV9,TGTGCCAGCAGCGTTGGACCCCCGGGACAGGCCTACAATGAGCAGTTCTTC,CASSVGPPGQAYNEQFF
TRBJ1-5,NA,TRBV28,TGTGCCAGCAGTTCCCGGGGGGGGGCTCAGCCCCAGCATTTT,CASSSRGGAQPQHF
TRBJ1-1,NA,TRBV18,TGTGCCAGCTCACCTCTAGAGAACATGAACACTGAAGCTTTCTTT,CASSPLENMNTEAFF
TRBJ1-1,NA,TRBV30,TGTGCCTGGATGAGAGGGCCCCGGGCGGCTTTCTTT,CAWMRGPRAAFF
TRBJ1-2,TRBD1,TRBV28,TGTGCCAGCAAGGCGTGGACAGGGGGCGCCGTTATGAATGGCTACACCTTC,CASKAWTGGAVMNGYTF
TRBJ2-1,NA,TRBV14,TGTGCCAGCAGCCAAGCTACTTTGAACAATGAGCAGTTCTTC,CASSQATLNNEQFF
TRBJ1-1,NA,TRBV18,TGTGCCAGCTCACCTTCACTCATGAACACTGAAGCTTTCTTT,CASSPSLMNTEAFF